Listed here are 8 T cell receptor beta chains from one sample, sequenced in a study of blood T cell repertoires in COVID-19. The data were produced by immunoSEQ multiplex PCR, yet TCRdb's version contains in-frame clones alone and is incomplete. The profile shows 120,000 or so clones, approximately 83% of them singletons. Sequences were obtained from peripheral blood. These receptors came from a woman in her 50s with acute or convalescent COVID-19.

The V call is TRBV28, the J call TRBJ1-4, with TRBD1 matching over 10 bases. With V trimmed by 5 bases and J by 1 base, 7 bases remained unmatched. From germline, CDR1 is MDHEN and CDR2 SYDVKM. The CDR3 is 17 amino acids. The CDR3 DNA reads TGTGCCAGCAGTCCTGGGGACAGGGGACGAACTAATGAAAAACTGTTTTTT. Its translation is CASSPGDRGRTNEKLFF.

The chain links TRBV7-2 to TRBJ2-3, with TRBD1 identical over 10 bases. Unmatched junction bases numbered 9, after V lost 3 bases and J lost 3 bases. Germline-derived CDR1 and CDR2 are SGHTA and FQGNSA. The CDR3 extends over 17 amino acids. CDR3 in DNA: TGTGCCAGCAGCTTTTCGGGGACAGGGGTCAGAACAGATACGCAGTATTTT. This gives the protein CASSFSGTGVRTDTQYF.

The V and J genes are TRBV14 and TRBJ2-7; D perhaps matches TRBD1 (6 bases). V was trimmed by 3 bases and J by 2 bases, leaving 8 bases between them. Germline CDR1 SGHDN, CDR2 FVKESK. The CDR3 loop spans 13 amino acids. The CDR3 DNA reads TGTGCCAGCAGCCATGGGGGCCCCTACGAGCAGTACTTC. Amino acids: CASSHGGPYEQYF. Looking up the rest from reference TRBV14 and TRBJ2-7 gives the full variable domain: EAGVTQFPSHSVIEKGQTVTLRCDPISGHDNLYWYRRVMGKEIKFLLHFVKESKQDESGMPNNRFLAERTGGTYSTLKVQPAELEDSGVYFCASSHGGPYEQYFGPGTRLTVT.

CDR3: CAISEPTLEGQDTQYF. CDR3 sequence (DNA): TGTGCCATCAGTGAGCCGACCTTGGAGGGCCAAGATACGCAGTATTTT. J is TRBJ2-3 and V is TRBV10-3; D might be TRBD2 (6 bases). Germline V gene lookup returns CDR1 ENHRY and CDR2 SYGVKD. The CDR3 extends over 16 amino acids. V dropped 2 bases and J dropped 5 bases, with 17 bases sitting between them.

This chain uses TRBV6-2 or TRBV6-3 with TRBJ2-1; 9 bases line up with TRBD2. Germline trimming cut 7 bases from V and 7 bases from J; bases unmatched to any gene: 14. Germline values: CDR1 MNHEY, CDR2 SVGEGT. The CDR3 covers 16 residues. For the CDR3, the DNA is TGTGCCAGCACCCCCACTTCTGCGGGGGGGAGGAATGAGCAGTTCTTC. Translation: CASTPTSAGGRNEQFF.

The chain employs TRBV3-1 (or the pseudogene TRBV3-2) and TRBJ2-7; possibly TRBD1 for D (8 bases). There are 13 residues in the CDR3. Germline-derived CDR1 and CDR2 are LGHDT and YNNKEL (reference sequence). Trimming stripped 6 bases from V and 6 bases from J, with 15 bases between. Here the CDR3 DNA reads TGTGCCAGCAGTCCTAACAGGGGGGGCGAGCAGTACTTC. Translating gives CASSPNRGGEQYF.

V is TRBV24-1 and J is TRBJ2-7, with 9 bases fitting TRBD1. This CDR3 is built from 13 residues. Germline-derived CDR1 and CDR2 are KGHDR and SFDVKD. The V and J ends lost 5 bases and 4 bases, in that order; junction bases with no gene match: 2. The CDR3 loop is CATSATGGYEQYF. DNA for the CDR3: TGTGCCACCAGTGCGACAGGGGGGTACGAGCAGTACTTC.

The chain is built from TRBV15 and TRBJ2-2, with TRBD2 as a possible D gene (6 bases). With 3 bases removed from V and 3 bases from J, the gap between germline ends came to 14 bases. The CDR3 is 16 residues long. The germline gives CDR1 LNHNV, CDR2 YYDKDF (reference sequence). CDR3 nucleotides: TGTGCCACCAGCAGGGGACCTCGCGGGGACACCGGGGAGCTGTTTTTT. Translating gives CATSRGPRGDTGELFF.